What follows describes a single T cell receptor beta chain. The data belong to a study of blood T cell repertoires in COVID-19. Turning to the study itself: There were acute and convalescent COVID-19 samples, and they came from the United States, Italy and Spain.

V was pared by 2 bases and J by 4 bases, with 5 bases between. CDR1 is SGHVS, CDR2 FQNEAQ, per germline. The CDR3 sequence is 12 residues long. Original processing notes: Quantification of nucleated cells was approximated via reference gene primer amplification. Clones were read by immunoSEQ multiplex PCR, and TCRdb kept only the in-frame ones, dropping some. The D gene and trimming were derived from the DNA, and the V and J assignments and clone size from that table. The sample holds around 260,000 clones, over 80% seen once. The source of this sequence is a woman aged 40 to 55 who had recovered from COVID-19. This chain connects TRBV7-8 to TRBJ1-1, with D hard to call. Sequenced sample: peripheral blood. CDR3 coding DNA: TGTGCCAGCAGCTTACTTTCCACTGAAGCTTTCTTT. It encodes CASSLLSTEAFF. Using reference TRBV7-8 and TRBJ1-1 for the parts outside the CDR3, the full variable domain is GAGVSQSPRYKVAKRGQDVALRCDPISGHVSLFWYQQALGQGPEFLTYFQNEAQLDKSGLPSDRFFAERPEGSVSTLKIQRTQQEDSAVYLCASSLLSTEAFFGQGTRLTVV.